The 20 T cell receptor beta chains below come from one sample, sequenced in a study of shared clonotypes between healthy human individuals. The protocol was immunoSEQ multiplex PCR, while the TCRdb copy is restricted to in-frame clones and leaves out a portion. The sample lists about 680,000 clones, about 92% occurring once. The naive CD8 population came from CD45RO-negative cells selected for CCR7, without terminally differentiated effector memory CD45RA+ cells. Source material: naive CD8+ T cells sorted from blood. The receptor set was obtained from a man aged 25 to 40 in good health.

The gene calls are TRBV19 and TRBJ2-1; D remains unclear. V lost 3 bases and J lost 3, with 12 bases in between. This CDR3 is built from 15 residues. Germline V lookup: CDR1 LNHDA, CDR2 SQIVND (reference sequence). CDR3 in DNA: TGTGCCAGTAGTATCGGGCAAAACCACTACAATGAGCAGTTCTTC. The encoded protein is CASSIGQNHYNEQFF.

J is TRBJ2-1 and V is TRBV14; the D gene is possibly TRBD2 (5 bases). V dropped 3 bases and J dropped 8 bases, with 8 bases sitting between them. Germline values: CDR1 SGHDN, CDR2 FVKESK. The CDR3 has 12 amino acids. The CDR3 bases are TGTGCCAGCAGCCAGAGGGTTGATGAGCAGTTCTTC. It yields the protein CASSQRVDEQFF.

The chain couples TRBV7-9 to TRBJ2-7, with unresolved D. The V gene lost 5 bases and the J gene lost 6 bases, with 11 bases spanning the gap. This CDR3 comprises 12 residues. In germline, CDR1 is SEHNR, CDR2 FQNEAQ (reference sequence). This CDR3 is CASSGIQIEQYF. CDR3 DNA: TGTGCCAGCAGCGGCATTCAAATCGAGCAGTACTTC. Full variable domain (outside the CDR3, taken from reference TRBV7-9 and TRBJ2-7): DTGVSQNPRHKITKRGQNVTFRCDPISEHNRLYWYRQTLGQGPEFLTYFQNEAQLEKSRLLSDRFSAERPKGSFSTLEIQRTEQGDSAMYLCASSGIQIEQYFGPGTRLTVT.

The genes are TRBV29-1 and TRBJ1-2; 8 nucleotides align to TRBD1. The V gene end was trimmed by 7 bases and the J gene end by 6 bases; junction bases not matched to a gene: 10. The CDR3 has 13 residues. CDR1 is SQVTM and CDR2 is ANQGSEA in the germline V gene. In nucleotides, the CDR3 is TGCAGCGGACTGAAAGGACAGGGTGATGGCTACACCTTC. This codes for CSGLKGQGDGYTF.

CDR3 amino acids: CAISEFRETVRGKNIQYF. The CDR3 bases are TGTGCCATCAGTGAGTTTCGGGAGACGGTGAGAGGCAAAAACATTCAGTACTTC. This chain links TRBV10-3 with TRBJ2-4; D perhaps matches TRBD2 (6 bases). V shed 1 base and J shed 3 bases, with 19 bases lying between them. From germline, CDR1 is ENHRY and CDR2 SYGVKD. The CDR3 is 18 residues long.

The rearrangement joins TRBV28 to TRBJ2-1; 7 bases are a match to TRBD2. V lost 6 bases to trimming and J lost 0 bases; unmatched junction nucleotides: 5. The germline CDR1 and CDR2 sequences are MDHEN and SYDVKM. The CDR3 is made up of 15 amino acids. DNA of the CDR3: TGTGCCAGCAGCCAGAGCGGGACCTCCTACAATGAGCAGTTCTTC. Its translation is CASSQSGTSYNEQFF.

The rearrangement uses TRBV4-1 and TRBJ2-7; 10 nucleotides match TRBD2. V shed 0 bases, J shed 7 bases, and the junction held 9 bases outside the gene matches. CDR3 length: 16 residues. CDR1 is MGHRA, CDR2 YSYEKL, per germline. In DNA form, the CDR3 reads TGCGCCAGCAGCCAAGATTTCCCTAGCGGGAGTGGGGAGCAGTACTTC. Protein: CASSQDFPSGSGEQYF.

The rearrangement joins TRBV19 to TRBJ2-7, with D hard to call. Germline assignment: CDR1 LNHDA and CDR2 SQIVND (reference sequence). The CDR3 is made up of 15 amino acids. With 6 bases removed from V and 2 bases from J, the gap between germline ends came to 17 bases. CDR3 in amino acids: CASRDGRSRTYEQYF. The CDR3, as DNA: TGTGCCAGTAGAGACGGAAGGAGTAGGACCTACGAGCAGTACTTC.

V is TRBV5-1 and J is TRBJ1-2, with D uncertain. V gave up 4 bases and J gave up 3 bases, with 16 bases separating them. Germline assignment: CDR1 SGHRS and CDR2 YFSETQ. CDR3 size: 15 residues. For the CDR3, the DNA is TGCGCCAGCAGCGGGATAGGCACATGGGACTATGGCTACACCTTC. Protein: CASSGIGTWDYGYTF.

J is TRBJ1-2 and V is TRBV5-1; possibly TRBD1 for D (5 bases). V lost 3 bases, J lost 4 bases, and 19 bases lay in between. CDR1 and CDR2 (germline): SGHRS, YFSETQ. This CDR3 contains 16 residues. The CDR3 loop is CASSSPLEGSGYGYTF. The DNA of the CDR3 is TGCGCCAGCAGCTCCCCGTTGGAGGGGTCGGGCTATGGCTACACCTTC.

V gene TRBV14 combines with J gene TRBJ2-7; D remains unclear. This CDR3 is built from 15 residues. Trimming left V 8 bases short and J 3 bases short, with 20 bases between. Germline values: CDR1 SGHDN, CDR2 FVKESK. The CDR3 reads CASRQTGKDFYEQYF. As DNA, the CDR3 is TGTGCCAGCCGTCAAACCGGCAAAGATTTCTACGAGCAGTACTTC.

In its sample, this clone was seen once. Here the CDR3 reads CASSLATFGGRGNNEQFF. CDR3 nucleotide sequence: TGTGCCAGCAGCTTAGCCACCTTTGGCGGGAGGGGTAACAATGAGCAGTTCTTC. The rearrangement joins TRBV7-2 to TRBJ2-1; 9 bases are a match to TRBD2. Germline V gives CDR1 SGHTA, CDR2 FQGNSA. J lost 5 bases, V lost 0 bases, and 11 bases had no gene match. The CDR3 spans 18 residues.

This rearrangement joins TRBV5-1 to TRBJ1-4, with D unresolved. The CDR3 runs 16 residues. The germline V gene encodes CDR1 SGHRS and CDR2 YFSETQ. Trimming stripped 0 bases from V and 10 bases from J, with 19 bases between. CDR3 sequence: CASSLGGYGLEGKLFF. CDR3 DNA sequence: TGCGCCAGCAGCTTGGGGGGTTATGGCCTCGAGGGAAAACTGTTTTTT.

The chain employs TRBV10-1 and TRBJ2-3, with 7 nucleotides matching TRBD1. The length of the CDR3 is 21 residues. Trimming cost V 7 bases and J 1 base; bases outside gene matches: 26. The germline CDR1 and CDR2 sequences are WNHNN and SYGVQD (reference sequence). The CDR3 nucleotides are TGCGCCAGCATAGGACCGACAGGGCCAGTTGGGTATGGGTTCGGCACAGATACGCAGTATTTT. Translation: CASIGPTGPVGYGFGTDTQYF.

In this sample, this clone turned up once. The V gene is TRBV9, the J gene TRBJ2-7; unclear D gene. Trimming took off 3 bases at V and 2 bases at J, with 9 bases between the two ends. CDR3 length: 13 residues. The germline V gene encodes CDR1 SGDLS and CDR2 YYNGEE. As DNA, the CDR3 is TGTGCCAGCAGCGGGCCCAACACCTACGAGCAGTACTTC. Translation gives CASSGPNTYEQYF.

This chain uses TRBV4-1 with TRBJ1-2; D gene unclear. Germline assignment: CDR1 MGHRA and CDR2 YSYEKL. The CDR3 extends over 13 amino acids. With 4 bases removed from V and 13 bases from J, the gap between germline ends came to 19 bases. CDR3 sequence (DNA): TGCGCCAGCAGCCCAATATGGAATGATGGTTTCACCTTC. Translation gives CASSPIWNDGFTF.

V usage is TRBV7-2 and J usage is TRBJ2-7; D perhaps matches TRBD1 (5 bases). Germline V gene lookup returns CDR1 SGHTA and CDR2 FQGNSA. Deletions cut 1 base from V and 2 bases from J, with 15 bases between. The CDR3 is made up of 16 amino acids. Here the CDR3 DNA reads TGTGCCAGCAGCTTAGAGATCAGGGTTTCGACCTACGAGCAGTACTTC. It encodes CASSLEIRVSTYEQYF.

The CDR3 nucleotides read TGTGCCACCAGCAGCCGGACTAGCGGGTACCTTAACTACAATGAGCAGTTCTTC. This translates into CATSSRTSGYLNYNEQFF. This chain joins TRBV15 and TRBJ2-1, with TRBD2 matching over 11 bases. Germline CDR1 is LNHNV and CDR2 is YYDKDF (reference sequence). Trimming cost V 3 bases and J 3 bases; bases outside gene matches: 10. This CDR3 has 18 amino acids.

This clone was detected a few times. The chain joins TRBV4-3 to TRBJ2-2; D uncertain. Trimming shortened V by 0 bases and J by 1 base, and 6 bases separated the two germline ends. The germline V gene has CDR1 LGHNA and CDR2 YSLEER. This CDR3 contains 15 residues. CDR3 loop: CASSQDRMNTGELFF. CDR3 DNA: TGCGCCAGCAGCCAAGATCGGATGAACACCGGGGAGCTGTTTTTT.

The gene calls are TRBV27 and TRBJ2-6; weak D call: TRBD2 (7 bases). The germline V and J ends were trimmed by 6 bases and 0 bases, with 15 bases remaining between them. Germline-derived CDR1 and CDR2 are MNHEY and SMNVEV (reference sequence). The CDR3 sequence is 17 residues long. CDR3 nucleotides: TGTGCCAGCAGCCTGGGGGGGGCCCTCTCTGGGGCCAACGTCCTGACTTTC. As protein: CASSLGGALSGANVLTF.